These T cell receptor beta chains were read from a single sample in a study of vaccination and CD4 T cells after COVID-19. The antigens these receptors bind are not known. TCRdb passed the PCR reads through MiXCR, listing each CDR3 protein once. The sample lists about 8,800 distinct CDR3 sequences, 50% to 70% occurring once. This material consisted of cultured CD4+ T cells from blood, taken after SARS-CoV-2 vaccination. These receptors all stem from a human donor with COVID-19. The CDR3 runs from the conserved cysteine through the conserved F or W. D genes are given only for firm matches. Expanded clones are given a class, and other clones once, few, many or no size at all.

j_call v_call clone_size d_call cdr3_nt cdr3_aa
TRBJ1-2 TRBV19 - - TGTGCCAGTAGTGGCTCGACCAATGGCTACACCTTC CASSGSTNGYTF
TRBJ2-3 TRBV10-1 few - TGCGCCAGCAGTGAGTTGAGGGGCGGTACGCAGTATTTT CASSELRGGTQYF
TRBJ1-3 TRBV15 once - TGTGCCACCAGGGGGGGGGGACGGAACTCTGGAAACACCATATATTTT CATRGGGRNSGNTIYF
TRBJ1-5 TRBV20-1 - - TGCAGTGCCGGTGGGAAGGGTCGGCAGCCCCAGCATTTT CSAGGKGRQPQHF
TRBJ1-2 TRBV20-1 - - TGCAGTGCTAGAGACGCGGGGAATACCTATGGCTACACCTTC CSARDAGNTYGYTF
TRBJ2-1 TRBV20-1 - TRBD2 TGCAGTGCAAACTCGCTAGCGGGTTACAATGAGCAGTTCTTC CSANSLAGYNEQFF
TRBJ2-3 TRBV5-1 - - TGCGCCAGCAAGGAATACAGTTCTAGCACAGATACGCAGTATTTT CASKEYSSSTDTQYF
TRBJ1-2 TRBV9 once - TGTGCCAGCAGCGTAGAAACAGCCCTTATGGGCGGCTACACCTTC CASSVETALMGGYTF
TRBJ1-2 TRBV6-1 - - TGTGCCAGCAGCTCTTGGGGGCAGGGCAAGGGGGGCTACACCTTC CASSSWGQGKGGYTF
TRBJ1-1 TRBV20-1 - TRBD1 TGCAGTGCTAGTGACAGGGGACAGTACACTGAAGCTTTCTTT CSASDRGQYTEAFF
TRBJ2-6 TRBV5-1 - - TGCGCCAGCAGTGGCGGGTCCTCTGGGGCCAACGTCCTGACTTTC CASSGGSSGANVLTF
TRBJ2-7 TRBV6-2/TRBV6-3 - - TGTGCCAGCAGTTCCACAGGGCCCGAGCAGTACTTC CASSSTGPEQYF
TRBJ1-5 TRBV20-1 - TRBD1 TGCAGTGCTAGAGATCTGGGTGGGACAGGCAATCAGCCCCAGCATTTT CSARDLGGTGNQPQHF
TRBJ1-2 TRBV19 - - TGTGCCAGTAGTATCGTAGGCAGGGAAGACTATGGCTACACCTTC CASSIVGREDYGYTF
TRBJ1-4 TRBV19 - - TGTGCCAGTAGCCGGGGACACTCCAAAGAAAAACTGTTTTTT CASSRGHSKEKLFF
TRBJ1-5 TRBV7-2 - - TGTGCCAGCAGCTTATCCCTGGGGGGGTATAGCAATCAGCCCCAGCATTTT CASSLSLGGYSNQPQHF